Listed below are T cell receptor beta chains from one sample, sequenced in a study of blood T cells in healthy people across ages. Each CDR3 protein gets one entry after TCRdb re-called the 5' RACE reads with MiXCR. The sample consists of 550,000 to 700,000 distinct CDR3 sequences, about 25% of them appearing once. The source material was blood. Receptors originate from a woman aged 65 to 85 in good health. Each CDR3 is given with its conserved first and last residue. The D gene is left open where the match is weak. Size tells how often a clone was seen (once, few, many) or the class of an expanded clone, and some rows leave it out.

cdr3_aa: CASSSDYLQETQYF
cdr3_nt: TGCGCCAGCAGCTCGGACTACCTACAAGAGACCCAGTACTTC
clone_size: NA
j_call: TRBJ2-5
v_call: TRBV5-1
d_call: NA

cdr3_aa: CSAIAHTGTVNTEAFF
cdr3_nt: TGCAGTGCCATAGCCCACACCGGGACAGTGAACACTGAAGCTTTCTTT
clone_size: few
j_call: TRBJ1-1
v_call: TRBV20-1
d_call: TRBD1

cdr3_aa: CASTSGGQVRGYTF
cdr3_nt: TGTGCCAGCACCTCGGGTGGGCAGGTGCGGGGCTACACCTTC
clone_size: NA
j_call: TRBJ1-2
v_call: TRBV12-3/TRBV12-4
d_call: NA

cdr3_aa: CASSLDVPTQYF
cdr3_nt: TGTGCCAGCAGCTTAGATGTTCCTACGCAGTATTTT
clone_size: NA
j_call: TRBJ2-3
v_call: TRBV7-2
d_call: NA

cdr3_aa: CASSPRTSGGNYEQYF
cdr3_nt: TGTGCCAGCAGTCCGCGGACTAGCGGGGGCAACTACGAGCAGTACTTC
clone_size: few
j_call: TRBJ2-7
v_call: TRBV27
d_call: TRBD2

cdr3_aa: CASSPSRGTGYGETQYF
cdr3_nt: TGTGCCAGCAGCCCATCCCGAGGGACAGGGTATGGAGAGACCCAGTACTTC
clone_size: NA
j_call: TRBJ2-5
v_call: TRBV12-3/TRBV12-4
d_call: TRBD1

cdr3_aa: CATFSAGGPSF
cdr3_nt: TGTGCCACCTTCTCCGCGGGGGGACCAAGCTTC
clone_size: few
j_call: TRBJ1-2
v_call: TRBV6-2/TRBV6-3
d_call: NA

cdr3_aa: CAAGPGKSETQYF
cdr3_nt: TGTGCCGCGGGGCCGGGGAAATCGGAGACCCAGTACTTC
clone_size: NA
j_call: TRBJ2-5
v_call: TRBV30
d_call: NA

cdr3_aa: CASSPLGTNTEAFF
cdr3_nt: TGTGCCAGCAGCCCCTTAGGGACGAACACTGAAGCTTTCTTT
clone_size: few
j_call: TRBJ1-1
v_call: TRBV3-1
d_call: NA

cdr3_aa: CASSLAGTANNEQFF
cdr3_nt: TGTGCCAGCAGCTTAGCAGGGACAGCCAACAATGAGCAGTTCTTC
clone_size: NA
j_call: TRBJ2-1
v_call: TRBV7-2
d_call: TRBD1

cdr3_aa: CAGYMLRIASYEQYF
cdr3_nt: TGCGCCGGTTACATGCTTCGGATTGCTAGCTACGAGCAGTACTTC
clone_size: few
j_call: TRBJ2-7
v_call: TRBV4-3
d_call: NA

cdr3_aa: CASSHGQGDEKLFF
cdr3_nt: TGTGCCAGCAGCCACGGACAAGGTGACGAAAAACTGTTTTTT
clone_size: NA
j_call: TRBJ1-4
v_call: TRBV11-3
d_call: NA

cdr3_aa: CASSSTGQRTETQYF
cdr3_nt: TGTGCCAGCAGTTCTACCGGGCAGCGAACGGAGACCCAGTACTTC
clone_size: NA
j_call: TRBJ2-5
v_call: TRBV6-1
d_call: NA

cdr3_aa: CASSARDSQNSPLHF
cdr3_nt: TGTGCCAGCAGCGCCCGGGACAGCCAGAATTCACCCCTCCACTTT
clone_size: NA
j_call: TRBJ1-6
v_call: TRBV9
d_call: TRBD1

cdr3_aa: CASSTNRGSNQPQHF
cdr3_nt: TGTGCCAGCAGCACAAACAGGGGTAGCAATCAGCCCCAGCATTTT
clone_size: NA
j_call: TRBJ1-5
v_call: TRBV7-2
d_call: TRBD1

cdr3_aa: CASSHETRLGDGYTF
cdr3_nt: TGCGCCAGCAGCCACGAAACACGGCTGGGGGATGGCTACACCTTC
clone_size: NA
j_call: TRBJ1-2
v_call: TRBV4-3
d_call: NA

cdr3_aa: CATSSGRRTQYF
cdr3_nt: TGTGCCACCAGTTCGGGCCGGCGTACGCAGTATTTT
clone_size: NA
j_call: TRBJ2-3
v_call: TRBV24-1
d_call: NA

cdr3_aa: CASYRGGSGEQYF
cdr3_nt: TGTGCCAGCTATAGAGGAGGGTCGGGCGAGCAGTACTTC
clone_size: few
j_call: TRBJ2-7
v_call: TRBV27
d_call: NA

cdr3_aa: CASSTPSGGGLYNEQFF
cdr3_nt: TGTGCCAGCAGCACGCCCTCAGGCGGGGGCCTTTACAATGAGCAGTTCTTC
clone_size: few
j_call: TRBJ2-1
v_call: TRBV7-2
d_call: NA

cdr3_aa: CASSYSGGTEAFF
cdr3_nt: TGTGCCAGCAGTTACTCAGGGGGCACTGAAGCTTTCTTT
clone_size: NA
j_call: TRBJ1-1
v_call: TRBV6-2/TRBV6-3
d_call: NA